The source of this T cell receptor beta chain is a study of cytomegalovirus exposure and HLA in healthy donors. Study background: The use of the same platform for the 120 or so validation repertoires and the 600 to 800 first-cohort repertoires was reported by a later analysis. Study-wide findings and caveats: One later analysis, an examination of the 90 to 150 validation repertoires, found that first-cohort TCR clusters tended to co-occur in them. Reports described diagnosis of cytomegalovirus status by the classifier as highly specific and sensitive.

A word on this clone: Antigen specificity is unknown.

Using immunoSEQ multiplex PCR, the repertoire was profiled, and TCRdb retains in-frame clones only, with some absent. This table has 150,000 to 200,000 clones, roughly 84% appearing once. CDR1 and CDR2 from the germline V gene are MGHRA and YSYEKL. V trimming: 2 bases; J trimming: 10 bases; junction bases outside the gene matches: 21. The CDR3 is 19 residues long. The J gene is TRBJ2-5, the V gene TRBV4-1, with TRBD2 matching over 11 bases. This receptor was obtained from a man between 18 and 29 years old in good health and CMV-seropositive. Sequences were obtained from PBMCs. As DNA, the CDR3 is TGCGCCAGCAGCCAACTATCGCCTAGCGGGAGGTCCCCCATGGGTGGCCAGTACTTC. Protein product: CASSQLSPSGRSPMGGQYF.